The present T cell receptor beta chain was sequenced within a study of human T cells and chemical hapten exposure. This CDR3 comprises 19 residues. Germline V gene sequence: CDR1 SEHNR, CDR2 FQNEAQ (reference sequence). The time point is: healthy volunteer bleed at 2 weeks. The starting material, unfractionated whole blood, was used for total RNA extraction. Per the original methods: Sampled TCR counts reached a median of around 100,000 per sample, with values ranging from 23,224 to 690,600. Via MiXCR, TCRdb re-called the RACE reads, giving one row per CDR3 protein. These V and J calls rely on TCRdb rather than the paper's analysis. The table shows roughly 130,000 distinct CDR3 sequences, with about 9.4% occurring only once. Note on this clonotype: Its antigen remains unknown. Germline is not matched at one junction end, which may reflect a read error.

Study observations and caveats: TCRs at high frequency, those above 1 in 1000, did not change with DPC sensitization.

Sequencing input: whole blood. The rearrangement joins TRBV7-9 to TRBJ1-1; D is unresolved. The clonotype originates from a male donor in good health. Some clones in this sample may be carry-over from other donors' samples. The CDR3 reads CVSSLAGITAVGMNTEAFF. CDR3 DNA: TGTGTCAGCAGCTTAGCCGGTATCACCGCAGTAGGGATGAACACTGAAGCTTTCTTT.